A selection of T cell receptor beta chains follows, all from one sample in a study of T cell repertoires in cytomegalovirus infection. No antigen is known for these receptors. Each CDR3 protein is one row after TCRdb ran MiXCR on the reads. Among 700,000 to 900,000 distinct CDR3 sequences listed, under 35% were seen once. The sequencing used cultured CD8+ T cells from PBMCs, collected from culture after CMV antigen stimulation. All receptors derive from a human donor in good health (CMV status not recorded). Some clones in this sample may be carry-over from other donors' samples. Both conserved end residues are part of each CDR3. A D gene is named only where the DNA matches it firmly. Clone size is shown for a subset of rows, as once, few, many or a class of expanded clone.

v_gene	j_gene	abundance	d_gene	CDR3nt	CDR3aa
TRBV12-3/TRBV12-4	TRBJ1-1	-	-	TGTGCCAGCAGTTTTTCGACAGACCGTGTGTCCACTGAAGCTTTCTTT	CASSFSTDRVSTEAFF
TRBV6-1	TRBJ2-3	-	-	TGTGCCAGCACGAGGTCGGGGGGCGTGACAGATACGCAGTATTTT	CASTRSGGVTDTQYF
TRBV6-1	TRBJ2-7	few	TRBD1	TGTGCCAGCACAGCTACGCCTCCGCGGGACAGGGCGTTCGAGCAGTACTTC	CASTATPPRDRAFEQYF
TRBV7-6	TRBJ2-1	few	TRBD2	TGTGCCAGCAGCTTATTCCAGCGGGGGGGCGAAGAGCAGTTCTTC	CASSLFQRGGEEQFF
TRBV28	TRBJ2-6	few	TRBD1	TGTGCCAGCAGTGAAGAGACAGGGGTCTTCTCTGGGGCCAACGTCCTGACTTTC	CASSEETGVFSGANVLTF
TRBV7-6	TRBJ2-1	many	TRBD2	TGTGCCAGCACCCGGGAGGGCAATGAGCAGTTCTTC	CASTREGNEQFF
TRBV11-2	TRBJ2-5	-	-	TGTGCCAGCAGCTTAGTTGCGGGACAGAGACGAGAGACCCAGTACTTC	CASSLVAGQRRETQYF
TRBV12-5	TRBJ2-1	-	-	TGTGCTAGTGGTCCCAATAATGAGCAGTTCTTC	CASGPNNEQFF
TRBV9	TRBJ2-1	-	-	TGTGCCAGCAGCGTAGCACCTCTTAGGGGGAGCTCCTACAATGAGCAGTTCTTC	CASSVAPLRGSSYNEQFF
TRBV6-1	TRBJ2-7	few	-	TGTGCCAGCAGTGTCTCCAGAGGGGGGGGCCTCTCCTACGAGCAGTACTTC	CASSVSRGGGLSYEQYF